This entry features one T cell receptor beta chain sequence. Its antigen is unknown. PCR primers comprised 60 Vbeta and 13 Jbeta primers. Assay used: immunoSEQ multiplex PCR; TCRdb lists only in-frame clones, some missing. Among approximately 290,000 clones listed, about 80% were seen once. The data belong to a study of cytomegalovirus exposure and HLA in healthy donors. Study-level results: Further analysis was carried out later, and it showed several of the most significant clusters appearing linked to common viral pathogens.

Germline V lookup: CDR1 DFQATT, CDR2 SNEGSKA (reference sequence). The CDR3 consists of 11 residues. The V gene is TRBV20-1, the J gene TRBJ2-1, with a weak D call TRBD2 (6 bases). This TCR came from a girl aged 2-9 years in good health and CMV-seronegative. Sequencing used PBMCs. CDR3 in DNA: TGCAGCGAGACTAGTTCCGGTGAGCAGTTCTTC. Protein: CSETSSGEQFF.